These 29 T cell receptor beta chains share one sample of origin, sequenced in a study of T-cell memory formation after mild COVID-19. One entry per CDR3 protein, called by TCRdb with MiXCR from the 5' RACE reads. The repertoire holds roughly 410,000 distinct CDR3 sequences, with around 24% as singletons. What was sequenced was PBMCs or a T cell subset sorted from them (not recorded which). All receptors come from an adult woman who had mild COVID-19 (a few samples of this study predate the infection). Cell type and time point are not known.

This clonotype was counted between two and nine times. The chain carries TRBV2 and TRBJ2-3, with D perhaps TRBD1 (6 bases). Per the germline V gene, CDR1 is SNHLY and CDR2 is FYNNEI. Trimming removed 2 bases from V and 4 bases from J, with 13 bases in between. The CDR3 runs to 15 residues. This chain's CDR3 is CASSEQGMIADTQYF. For the CDR3, the DNA is TGTGCCAGCAGTGAACAGGGGATGATAGCAGATACGCAGTATTTT.

The chain employs TRBV7-9 and TRBJ2-1; TRBD2 agrees at 8 bases. Losses at the gene ends were 3 bases for V and 5 bases for J; bases not matched to a gene: 6. This CDR3 comprises 15 residues. Looked up from germline, CDR1 is SEHNR and CDR2 is FQNEAQ (reference sequence). CDR3 sequence: CASSLGLVDNNEQFF. The CDR3 DNA follows: TGTGCCAGCAGCTTGGGACTAGTGGATAACAATGAGCAGTTCTTC.

This clonotype occurred a few times. This rearrangement joins TRBV15 to TRBJ1-3, with a tentative D call TRBD1 (5 bases). This CDR3 comprises 15 residues. The ends were cut back, 0 bases at V and 3 bases at J, with 9 bases in the middle. CDR1 is LNHNV and CDR2 is YYDKDF in the germline V gene (reference sequence). The CDR3 reads CATSRDPQGGNTIYF. CDR3 nucleotides: TGTGCCACCAGCAGAGATCCCCAGGGTGGAAACACCATATATTTT.

This clonotype has more than one count but fewer than ten. This chain uses TRBV9 with TRBJ1-2; 8 nucleotides agree with TRBD1. The germline V gene has CDR1 SGDLS and CDR2 YYNGEE. The CDR3 consists of 15 residues. V was pared by 4 bases and J by 8 bases, with 13 bases of the junction left unmatched. The CDR3 here is CASSSRTGSLSGYTF. CDR3 DNA: TGTGCCAGCAGCTCCCGGACAGGGAGCTTAAGCGGCTACACCTTC.

This clonotype was found a few times. CDR3 nucleotide sequence: TGCAGTGCTAGAGATAAACAGTACACTGAAGCTTTCTTT. Amino acids: CSARDKQYTEAFF. The V gene is TRBV20-1, the J gene TRBJ1-1, with D unclear. This CDR3 spans 13 amino acids. Germline CDR1 and CDR2: DFQATT and SNEGSKA (reference sequence). The ends were cut back, 0 bases at V and 3 bases at J, with 8 bases in the middle.

This clonotype has a count of ten or more. The chain couples TRBV7-9 to TRBJ2-1, with D perhaps TRBD2 (5 bases). The CDR3 runs to 14 residues. V was trimmed by 4 bases and J by 8 bases, leaving 15 bases between them. Germline CDR1 and CDR2: SEHNR and FQNEAQ (reference sequence). CDR3 residues: CASSSGKGSDEQFF. CDR3 DNA sequence: TGTGCCAGCAGCTCGGGAAAGGGATCAGATGAGCAGTTCTTC. Variable domain in full (rest from reference TRBV7-9 and TRBJ2-1): DTGVSQNPRHKITKRGQNVTFRCDPISEHNRLYWYRQTLGQGPEFLTYFQNEAQLEKSRLLSDRFSAERPKGSFSTLEIQRTEQGDSAMYLCASSSGKGSDEQFFGPGTRLTVL.

This clonotype was counted a few times. The V gene is TRBV7-9, the J gene TRBJ2-5, with 8 bases lining up with TRBD1. Per germline, CDR1 SEHNR and CDR2 FQNEAQ (reference sequence). V gave up 4 bases and J gave up 1 base; unmatched junction bases: 5. This CDR3 contains 15 residues. CDR3 in DNA: TGTGCCAGCAGCTCAAGACAGGGGACCCAAGAGACCCAGTACTTC. It translates to CASSSRQGTQETQYF.

The gene calls are TRBV5-6 and TRBJ1-1, with D tentatively TRBD1 (5 bases). CDR3 length: 14 amino acids. The V gene lost 2 bases and the J gene lost 3 bases, with 11 bases spanning the gap. From germline, CDR1 is SGHDT and CDR2 YYEEEE. DNA for the CDR3: TGTGCCAGCAGCTTCTTTAGGGGTGACACTGAAGCTTTCTTT. This encodes CASSFFRGDTEAFF.

V is TRBV10-3 and J is TRBJ2-1; 7 bases line up with TRBD1. Germline assignment: CDR1 ENHRY and CDR2 SYGVKD. V shed 2 bases and J 6 bases; nucleotides not matched to a gene: 7. The CDR3 consists of 15 residues. In DNA form, the CDR3 reads TGTGCCATCAGTGAGCCGGGACAGTCGACCAATGAGCAGTTCTTC. As protein: CAISEPGQSTNEQFF.

This clonotype has only a few counts. This chain links TRBV5-1 with TRBJ2-3; D unresolved. Looked up from germline, CDR1 is SGHRS and CDR2 is YFSETQ. The CDR3 is 15 residues long. V lost 0 bases and J 1 base, leaving 9 bases between the germline ends. The CDR3 region has the DNA TGCGCCAGCAGCTTGGGACCTACCGGCACAGATACGCAGTATTTT. Translated: CASSLGPTGTDTQYF.

J is TRBJ2-2 and V is TRBV5-1, with 9 bases identical to TRBD1. Germline V CDR1 and CDR2: SGHRS, YFSETQ. The CDR3 length is 16 residues. The junction had 7 bases not matched to a gene; V was cut back by 4 bases and J by 3 bases. CDR3 DNA: TGCGCCAGCAGCGACCAGACAGGGGGGTACACCGGGGAGCTGTTTTTT. Its translation: CASSDQTGGYTGELFF. The full variable domain, rest sourced from reference TRBV5-1 and TRBJ2-2, is KAGVTQTPRYLIKTRGQQVTLSCSPISGHRSVSWYQQTPGQGLQFLFEYFSETQRNKGNFPGRFSGRQFSNSRSEMNVSTLELGDSALYLCASSDQTGGYTGELFFGEGSRLTVL.

V usage is TRBV7-2 and J usage is TRBJ2-2; TRBD1 is a possible D gene (6 bases). Trimming took 5 bases from V and 1 from J, leaving 11 bases between them. The CDR3 is made up of 15 amino acids. Germline values: CDR1 SGHTA, CDR2 FQGNSA. CDR3 sequence (DNA): TGTGCCAGCAGCCCTGGACAGTGGAACACCGGGGAGCTGTTTTTT. Protein sequence: CASSPGQWNTGELFF.

This clonotype showed up just a few times. The chain combines TRBV30 with TRBJ1-6; D is uncertain. Germline CDR1 is GTSNPN and CDR2 is SVGIG (reference sequence). Trimming left V 1 base short and J 7 bases short, with 5 bases between. The CDR3 runs 12 residues. This CDR3 reads CAWSGQNSPLHF. The DNA for the CDR3 is TGTGCCTGGAGTGGCCAAAATTCACCCCTCCACTTT.

The CDR3 spells CASSLGTGQAITEAFF. In nucleotides, the CDR3 is TGTGCCAGCAGCTTAGGAACGGGACAGGCGATCACTGAAGCTTTCTTT. This chain connects TRBV7-6 to TRBJ1-1; 8 bases align to TRBD1. J was trimmed by 4 bases and V by 1 base; bases with no gene match: 8. The CDR3 runs 16 residues. The V gene's germline CDR1 is SGHVS and CDR2 FNYEAQ.

This clonotype was seen more than once but under ten times. The chain uses TRBV27 and TRBJ2-7, with D possibly TRBD2 on 6 matching bases. V lost 4 bases and J 3 bases, leaving 13 bases between the germline ends. Germline V gene data show CDR1 as MNHEY and CDR2 as SMNVEV (reference sequence). There are 14 residues in the CDR3. The CDR3, as DNA: TGTGCCAGCAGTTCCTTAGCGGCCCTCTACGAGCAGTACTTC. Its translation: CASSSLAALYEQYF.

This clonotype occurred many times. The chain is built from TRBV29-1 and TRBJ2-3; the D gene is possibly TRBD2 (5 bases). The CDR3 loop spans 13 amino acids. Trimming pared 7 bases from V and 2 bases from J, leaving 13 bases between. Germline assignment: CDR1 SQVTM and CDR2 ANQGSEA. The CDR3 coding sequence is TGCAGCGCGGTCCCCGGGGTCACAGATACGCAGTATTTT. It is translated as CSAVPGVTDTQYF.

CDR3 nucleotides: TGCGCCAGCAGACCTCGCACCAATGAGCAGTTCTTC. Encoded protein: CASRPRTNEQFF. The chain links TRBV5-1 to TRBJ2-1; D unresolved. V lost 5 bases to trimming and J lost 6 bases, with 9 bases between them. The CDR3 is 12 residues long. Germline values: CDR1 SGHRS, CDR2 YFSETQ. Complete variable domain (other parts from reference TRBV5-1 and TRBJ2-1): KAGVTQTPRYLIKTRGQQVTLSCSPISGHRSVSWYQQTPGQGLQFLFEYFSETQRNKGNFPGRFSGRQFSNSRSEMNVSTLELGDSALYLCASRPRTNEQFFGPGTRLTVL.

The chain employs TRBV4-3 and TRBJ1-1; D is undetermined. The V end was cut by 0 bases, the J end by 11 bases, with 10 bases between. This CDR3 contains 12 residues. Germline loops: CDR1 LGHNA, CDR2 YSLEER. CDR3 region: CASSQDAQVAFF. CDR3 DNA: TGCGCCAGCAGCCAAGATGCCCAAGTGGCTTTCTTT.

This chain connects TRBV2 to TRBJ2-2; no clear D gene. Trimming removed 5 bases from V and 7 bases from J, with 11 bases in between. CDR3 length: 13 residues. Germline values: CDR1 SNHLY, CDR2 FYNNEI. Here the CDR3 reads CASSFRFGGELFF. The DNA for the CDR3 is TGTGCCAGCAGTTTTAGGTTTGGCGGGGAGCTGTTTTTT.

This chain connects TRBV7-2 to TRBJ2-1; D is uncertain. This CDR3 is 13 amino acids long. Per the germline V gene, CDR1 is SGHTA and CDR2 is FQGNSA. The V gene lost 1 base and the J gene lost 5 bases, with 6 bases spanning the gap. CDR3 nucleotide sequence: TGTGCCAGCAGCTTAGATCCCGACAATGAGCAGTTCTTC. Translating gives CASSLDPDNEQFF.

The rearrangement links TRBV7-3 to TRBJ1-3; weak D call: TRBD1 (6 bases). CDR3 length: 16 residues. Looked up from germline, CDR1 is SGHTA and CDR2 is FQGTGA. V gave up 6 bases and J gave up 0 bases, with 15 bases separating them. Written as DNA, the CDR3 is TGTGCCAGCAGGGCCCTGACAGGCCGCTCTGGAAACACCATATATTTT. Residues: CASRALTGRSGNTIYF.

This chain connects TRBV29-1 to TRBJ2-7; D is uncertain. Germline V gives CDR1 SQVTM, CDR2 ANQGSEA. The CDR3 covers 13 residues. The ends were cut back, 2 bases at V and 5 bases at J, with 13 bases in the middle. The CDR3 coding sequence is TGCAGCGTTGAACCCCCCGGCCGAAACGAGCAGTACTTC. Translation: CSVEPPGRNEQYF.

This clonotype has only a few counts. CDR3 bases: TGTGCCAGCACCGAGAACGACCCCAGCTCCTACGAGCAGTACTTC. Translation gives CASTENDPSSYEQYF. This rearrangement joins TRBV2 to TRBJ2-7; D unresolved. The CDR3 extends over 15 amino acids. Germline loops: CDR1 SNHLY, CDR2 FYNNEI. Trimming shortened V by 7 bases and J by 0 bases, and 16 bases separated the two germline ends.

CDR3 protein: CATSRGTWSGELFF. CDR3 in DNA: TGTGCCACCAGCAGAGGTACATGGAGCGGGGAGCTGTTTTTT. The rearrangement joins TRBV15 to TRBJ2-2; D gene ambiguous. CDR1 and CDR2 (germline): LNHNV, YYDKDF (reference sequence). This CDR3 spans 14 amino acids. Trimming took 1 base from V and 7 from J, leaving 10 bases between them.

This clonotype was counted only a few times. V usage is TRBV4-3 and J usage is TRBJ2-5; D is possibly TRBD2 (6 bases). Germline V gene sequence: CDR1 LGHNA, CDR2 YSLEER. Trimming stripped 2 bases from V and 2 bases from J, with 12 bases between. The CDR3 runs to 15 residues. CDR3 nucleotide sequence: TGCGCCAGCAGCCAATTAAGCGGGTATCAAGAGACCCAGTACTTC. Amino acids: CASSQLSGYQETQYF.

V usage is TRBV5-6 and J usage is TRBJ2-5, with D perhaps assigned TRBD1 or TRBD2 (5 bases each). With 0 bases removed from V and 5 bases from J, the gap between germline ends came to 17 bases. Germline CDR1 and CDR2: SGHDT and YYEEEE. The CDR3 consists of 16 residues. The CDR3 spells CASSLGGGPTGETQYF. The CDR3 nucleotides read TGTGCCAGCAGCTTGGGTGGGGGTCCCACCGGGGAGACCCAGTACTTC.

The rearrangement links TRBV24-1 to TRBJ2-1; possibly TRBD1 for D (6 bases). The ends were cut back, 2 bases at V and 3 bases at J, with 16 bases in the middle. This CDR3 is built from 17 residues. The germline CDR1 and CDR2 sequences are KGHDR and SFDVKD. The CDR3 here is CATSDSTDSLLYNEQFF. The CDR3 DNA reads TGTGCCACCAGTGATTCTACGGACAGTCTGCTCTACAATGAGCAGTTCTTC.

This clonotype has only a few counts. The DNA of the CDR3 is TGTGCCAGCAGTTACCGCGGGCCCAATGAGCAGTTCTTC. The encoded protein is CASSYRGPNEQFF. This rearrangement joins TRBV6-5 to TRBJ2-1; D possibly corresponds to TRBD2 (5 bases). Germline CDR1 MNHEY, CDR2 SVGAGI. Trimming pared 2 bases from V and 6 bases from J, leaving 8 bases between. This CDR3 has 13 residues.

This clonotype was counted a few times. The chain links TRBV5-1 to TRBJ2-7; 9 bases are a match to TRBD1. Germline V CDR1 and CDR2: SGHRS, YFSETQ. The trim removed 4 bases at V and 5 bases at J, leaving 10 bases unmatched. This CDR3 has 15 amino acids. The chain's CDR3 is CASSQKGQGSHEQYF. CDR3 sequence (DNA): TGCGCCAGCAGCCAAAAAGGACAGGGGTCGCACGAGCAGTACTTC.